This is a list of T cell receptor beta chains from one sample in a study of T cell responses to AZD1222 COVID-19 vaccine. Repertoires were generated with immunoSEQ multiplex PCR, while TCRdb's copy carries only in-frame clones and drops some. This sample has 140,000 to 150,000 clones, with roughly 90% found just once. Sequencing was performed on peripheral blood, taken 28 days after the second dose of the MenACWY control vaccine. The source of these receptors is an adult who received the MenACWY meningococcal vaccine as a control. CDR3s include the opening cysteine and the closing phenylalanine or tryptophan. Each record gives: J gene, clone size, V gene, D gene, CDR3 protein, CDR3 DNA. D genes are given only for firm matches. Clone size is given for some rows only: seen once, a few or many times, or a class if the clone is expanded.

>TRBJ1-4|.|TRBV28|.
CASSSPATNEKLFF
TGTGCCAGCAGTTCGCCGGCAACTAATGAAAAACTGTTTTTT
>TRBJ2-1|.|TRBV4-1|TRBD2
CASSQAGAYNEQFF
TGCGCCAGCAGCCAGGCGGGAGCCTACAATGAGCAGTTCTTC
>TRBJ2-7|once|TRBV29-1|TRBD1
CSVGTDSYEQYF
TGCAGCGTCGGGACAGACTCCTACGAGCAGTACTTC
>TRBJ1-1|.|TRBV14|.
CASSQGWGAEAFF
TGTGCCAGCAGCCAAGGTTGGGGCGCTGAAGCTTTCTTT
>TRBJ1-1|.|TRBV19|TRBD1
CASSILQGVNTEAFF
TGTGCCAGTAGTATTCTTCAGGGGGTGAACACTGAAGCTTTCTTT
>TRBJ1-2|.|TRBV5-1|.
CASRRDTTNYGYTF
TGCGCCAGCCGGCGGGACACTACTAACTATGGCTACACCTTC
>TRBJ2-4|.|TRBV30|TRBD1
CAWSPGGIIQYF
TGTGCCTGGAGTCCAGGGGGTATCATTCAGTACTTC
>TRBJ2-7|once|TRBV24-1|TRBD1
CATSPGQGIPYEQYF
TGTGCCACCAGCCCTGGACAGGGGATCCCCTACGAGCAGTACTTC
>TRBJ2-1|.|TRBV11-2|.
CASGGIHNEQFF
TGTGCCAGCGGCGGGATTCACAATGAGCAGTTCTTC
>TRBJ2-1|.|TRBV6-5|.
CVSSYWERAYNEQFF
TGTGTCAGCAGTTATTGGGAGAGGGCCTACAATGAGCAGTTCTTC
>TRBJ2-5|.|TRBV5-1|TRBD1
CASSPGLGQGVGETQYF
TGCGCCAGCAGCCCGGGGTTGGGACAGGGAGTTGGGGAGACCCAGTACTTC
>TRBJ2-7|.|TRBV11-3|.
CASSLGQGRYEQYF
TGTGCCAGCAGCTTAGGTCAGGGGAGGTACGAGCAGTACTTC
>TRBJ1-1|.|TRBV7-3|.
CASSLRQNTEAFF
TGTGCCAGCAGCTTACGGCAGAACACTGAAGCTTTCTTT
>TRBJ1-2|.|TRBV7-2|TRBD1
CASSTGTGSFGYTF
TGTGCCAGCAGTACCGGGACAGGGTCGTTTGGCTACACCTTC
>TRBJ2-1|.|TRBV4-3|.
CASSQDGYRIYNEQFF
TGCGCCAGCAGCCAAGATGGATACCGAATCTACAATGAGCAGTTCTTC
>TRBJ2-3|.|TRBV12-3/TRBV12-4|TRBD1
CATRDRGTDTQYF
TGTGCCACCCGGGACAGGGGCACAGATACGCAGTATTTT
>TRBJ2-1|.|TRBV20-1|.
CSASGGFGNEQFF
TGCAGTGCTAGTGGGGGCTTTGGCAATGAGCAGTTCTTC
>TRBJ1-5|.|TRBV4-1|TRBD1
CASSRIFRGESNQPQHF
TGCGCCAGCAGCCGCATCTTCAGGGGGGAGAGCAATCAGCCCCAGCATTTT
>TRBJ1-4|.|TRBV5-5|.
CASSLGRLNEKLFF
TGTGCCAGCAGCTTAGGGCGGCTTAATGAAAAACTGTTTTTT
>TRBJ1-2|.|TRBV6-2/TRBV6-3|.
CASSRSVGRSYGYTF
TGTGCCAGCAGCCGTAGTGTGGGGCGCTCCTATGGCTACACCTTC
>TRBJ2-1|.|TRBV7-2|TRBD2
CASSPWVAGGQNEQFF
TGTGCCAGCAGCCCGTGGGTAGCGGGGGGGCAGAATGAGCAGTTCTTC
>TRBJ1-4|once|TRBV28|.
CASSLANVVGKLFF
TGTGCCAGCAGTTTAGCGAACGTGGTTGGGAAACTGTTTTTT
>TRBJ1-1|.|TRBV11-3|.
CASSLYRGNTEAFF
TGTGCCAGCAGCTTATATAGGGGGAACACTGAAGCTTTCTTT
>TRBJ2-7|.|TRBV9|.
CASSVATGVAYEQYF
TGTGCCAGCAGCGTAGCTACTGGAGTAGCATACGAGCAGTACTTC
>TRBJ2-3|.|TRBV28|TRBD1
CASRESRGNTDTQYF
TGTGCCAGCAGGGAGAGCAGGGGGAACACAGATACGCAGTATTTT